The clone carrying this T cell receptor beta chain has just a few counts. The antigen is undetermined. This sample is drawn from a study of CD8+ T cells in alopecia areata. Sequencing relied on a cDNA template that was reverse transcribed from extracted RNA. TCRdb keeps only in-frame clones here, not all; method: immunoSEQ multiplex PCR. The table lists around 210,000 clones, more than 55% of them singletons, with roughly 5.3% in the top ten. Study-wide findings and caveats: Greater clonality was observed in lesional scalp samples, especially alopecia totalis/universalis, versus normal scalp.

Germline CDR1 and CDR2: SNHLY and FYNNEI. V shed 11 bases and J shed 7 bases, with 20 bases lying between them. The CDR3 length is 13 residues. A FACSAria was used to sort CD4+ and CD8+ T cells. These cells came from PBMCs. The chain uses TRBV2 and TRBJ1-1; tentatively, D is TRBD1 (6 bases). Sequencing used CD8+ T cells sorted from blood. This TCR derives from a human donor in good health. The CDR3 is CAAGTPSKIEAFF. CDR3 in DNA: TGTGCCGCAGGGACACCCTCTAAAATTGAAGCTTTCTTT. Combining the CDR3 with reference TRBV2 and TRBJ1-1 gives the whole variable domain EPEVTQTPSHQVTQMGQEVILRCVPISNHLYFYWYRQILGQKVEFLVSFYNNEISEKSEIFDDQFSVERPDGSNFTLKIRSTKLEDSAMYFCAAGTPSKIEAFFGQGTRLTVV.